Listed below are T cell receptor beta chains from one sample, sequenced in a study of cytomegalovirus exposure and HLA in healthy donors. Assay: immunoSEQ multiplex PCR; the TCRdb copy retains only in-frame clones and omits some. The data contain over 150,000 clones, roughly 80% of them seen just once; the ten biggest clones take up roughly 1.9%. Sequenced sample: PBMCs. These receptors were obtained from a human donor in good health. Each CDR3 is given with its conserved first and last residue. The D gene is left open where the match is weak. Clone size is shown for a subset of rows, as once, few, many or a class of expanded clone.

clone size	V gene	J gene	D gene	CDR3 protein	CDR3 DNA
.	TRBV4-3	TRBJ2-3	TRBD2	CASSQDLLAAGGNTQYF	TGCGCCAGCAGCCAAGATCTGCTAGCGGCGGGTGGGAACACGCAGTATTTT
.	TRBV7-8	TRBJ2-2	.	CASSLIEESGELFF	TGTGCCAGCAGCCTCATCGAGGAGTCCGGGGAGCTGTTTTTT
once	TRBV6-6	TRBJ2-3	.	CASSYLEPGTQYF	TGTGCCAGCAGTTACCTTGAACCAGGGACGCAGTATTTT
once	TRBV10-3	TRBJ2-5	TRBD2	CAISAASGGRETQYF	TGTGCCATCAGTGCGGCTAGCGGGGGGCGGGAGACCCAGTACTTC
.	TRBV9	TRBJ1-2	.	CASRGSARQGNYGYTF	TGTGCCAGCAGGGGCTCTGCTAGGCAGGGGAACTATGGCTACACCTTC
few	TRBV21-1	TRBJ1-1	.	CASSKDWGQGYRTEAFF	TGTGCCAGCAGCAAAGATTGGGGCCAGGGGTACAGGACTGAAGCTTTCTTT
.	TRBV5-1	TRBJ2-7	.	CASSLAGHPNYEQYF	TGCGCCAGCAGCTTGGCGGGACACCCGAACTACGAGCAGTACTTC
.	TRBV6-5	TRBJ1-4	TRBD1	CAGSYDGTGTEKLFF	TGTGCCGGCAGTTACGATGGGACAGGGACTGAAAAACTGTTTTTT
.	TRBV10-2	TRBJ2-7	.	CASSESQGRAYEQYF	TGCGCCAGCAGTGAGTCTCAGGGGAGAGCCTACGAGCAGTACTTC
.	TRBV5-6	TRBJ1-2	.	CASSLEQFGGYTF	TGTGCCAGCAGCTTGGAACAGTTTGGAGGCTACACCTTC
once	TRBV6-5	TRBJ1-1	TRBD1	CASSYSVRGATEAFF	TGTGCCAGCAGTTACTCGGTCAGGGGGGCGACTGAAGCTTTCTTT
.	TRBV9	TRBJ1-1	TRBD1	CASSPRTGNTEAFF	TGTGCCAGCAGCCCTCGGACAGGAAACACTGAAGCTTTCTTT
few	TRBV7-8	TRBJ1-2	.	CASSLVTGANYGYTF	TGTGCCAGCAGCTTAGTGACAGGAGCTAACTATGGCTACACCTTC
.	TRBV4-3	TRBJ2-7	.	CASSQDASGISYEQYF	TGCGCCAGCAGCCAAGACGCGTCGGGTATCTCCTACGAGCAGTACTTC
.	TRBV2	TRBJ1-2	TRBD1	CASSEQGAFGYTF	TGTGCCAGCAGTGAACAGGGGGCTTTTGGCTACACCTTC
once	TRBV19	TRBJ1-2	TRBD1	CASSKAEGQGNGYTF	TGTGCCAGTAGTAAGGCCGAGGGACAGGGGAATGGCTACACCTTC
.	TRBV7-2	TRBJ1-5	TRBD1	CASSRGQGNNQPQHF	TGTGCCAGCAGCCGGGGACAGGGGAACAATCAGCCCCAGCATTTT
.	TRBV2	TRBJ2-5	TRBD2	CASSEIAGMKETQYF	TGTGCCAGCAGTGAAATAGCGGGGATGAAAGAGACCCAGTACTTC
.	TRBV9	TRBJ1-1	TRBD1	CASSRGRNTEAFF	TGTGCCAGCAGCAGGGGGCGGAACACTGAAGCTTTCTTT
.	TRBV20-1	TRBJ1-1	.	CSARSGREAFF	TGCAGTGCTAGAAGTGGGAGGGAAGCTTTCTTT
.	TRBV7-9	TRBJ2-2	.	CASSLSNTGELFF	TGTGCCAGCAGCCTATCGAACACCGGGGAGCTGTTTTTT
once	TRBV6-1	TRBJ1-6	.	CASSDGENYNSPLHF	TGTGCCAGCAGTGACGGAGAAAACTATAATTCACCCCTCCACTTT
.	TRBV7-2	TRBJ1-3	.	CASSLPPGAGNTIYF	TGTGCCAGCAGCTTACCTCCGGGGGCTGGAAACACCATATATTTT
.	TRBV15	TRBJ2-7	TRBD1	CATSYRDRQYF	TGTGCCACCAGCTACAGGGACAGGCAGTACTTC
.	TRBV19	TRBJ2-7	.	CASNHGQHYEQYF	TGTGCCAGTAACCACGGACAGCACTACGAGCAGTACTTC
few	TRBV4-1	TRBJ1-2	.	CASSQDRGGGYGYTF	TGCGCCAGCAGCCAAGATCGGGGGGGAGGCTATGGCTACACCTTC
once	TRBV5-1	TRBJ2-1	TRBD2	CASSLAPAGGNNEQFF	TGCGCCAGCAGCTTGGCCCCAGCGGGGGGAAACAATGAGCAGTTCTTC
.	TRBV13	TRBJ2-7	TRBD2	CASSLGLAGSYEQYF	TGTGCCAGCAGCTTAGGGCTAGCGGGGAGTTACGAGCAGTACTTC
.	TRBV6-1	TRBJ2-7	.	CASSEGSVSSYEQYF	TGTGCCAGCAGTGAAGGAAGCGTGAGCTCCTACGAGCAGTACTTC
.	TRBV27	TRBJ2-2	TRBD1	CASSFMTGPTGELFF	TGTGCCAGCAGTTTTATGACAGGGCCCACCGGGGAGCTGTTTTTT
.	TRBV7-6	TRBJ1-1	.	CASSLSGEGHTEAFF	TGTGCCAGCAGCTTATCCGGGGAGGGTCACACTGAAGCTTTCTTT
.	TRBV23-1	TRBJ2-5	.	CASSHPLTGRRETQYF	TGCGCCAGCAGTCACCCCCTGACGGGTCGGCGGGAGACCCAGTACTTC
.	TRBV5-6	TRBJ1-2	TRBD1	CASSPTGGKVGGYTF	TGTGCCAGCAGCCCGACAGGGGGAAAAGTAGGTGGCTACACCTTC
.	TRBV5-1	TRBJ2-1	.	CASSIGGGGDEQFF	TGCGCCAGCAGCATCGGGGGCGGGGGTGATGAGCAGTTCTTC
.	TRBV19	TRBJ1-5	.	CASSPRSLRVGNQPQHF	TGTGCCAGTAGTCCCCGCTCGTTGCGGGTCGGCAATCAGCCCCAGCATTTT
.	TRBV27	TRBJ1-6	.	CASSWGGLRNSPLHF	TGTGCCAGCAGTTGGGGGGGTCTAAGGAATTCACCCCTCCACTTT
.	TRBV9	TRBJ1-5	.	CASSVDPGQPQHF	TGTGCCAGCAGCGTAGACCCCGGTCAGCCCCAGCATTTT
.	TRBV11-3	TRBJ2-3	.	CASSIGLFGGYLTDTQYF	TGTGCCAGCAGCATTGGGCTTTTTGGTGGTTACCTCACAGATACGCAGTATTTT
.	TRBV5-4	TRBJ2-5	TRBD1	CASSLAGTGQETQYF	TGTGCCAGCAGCTTGGCAGGGACAGGGCAAGAGACCCAGTACTTC
.	TRBV2	TRBJ2-7	TRBD1	CASRGTGGREQYF	TGTGCCAGCAGAGGGACAGGGGGCAGAGAGCAGTACTTC
.	TRBV11-2	TRBJ1-1	.	CASSLERAANTEAFF	TGTGCCAGCAGCTTAGAGCGGGCCGCGAACACTGAAGCTTTCTTT
once	TRBV6-1	TRBJ1-2	.	CASRWGGVNYGYTF	TGTGCCAGCAGGTGGGGGGGAGTCAACTATGGCTACACCTTC
.	TRBV6-6	TRBJ1-4	TRBD1	CASSLTGGEVEKLFF	TGTGCCAGCAGTCTGACAGGGGGGGAAGTTGAAAAACTGTTTTTT
.	TRBV4-3	TRBJ2-1	.	CASSQERTSYNEQFF	TGCGCCAGCAGCCAAGAGAGGACTTCCTACAATGAGCAGTTCTTC
.	TRBV27	TRBJ1-2	.	CASSLSPWGGNGYTF	TGTGCCAGCAGTTTATCGCCCTGGGGGGGAAATGGCTACACCTTC
.	TRBV2	TRBJ2-6	.	CATSLSSGANVLTF	TGTGCCACTTCTCTTAGCTCTGGGGCCAACGTCCTGACTTTC
.	TRBV5-1	TRBJ2-3	.	CASSLVTSTSTDTQYF	TGCGCCAGCAGCTTGGTAACGTCCACTAGCACAGATACGCAGTATTTT
.	TRBV5-6	TRBJ2-7	TRBD2	CASRKLAGDSYEQYF	TGTGCCAGCAGGAAACTAGCGGGGGACTCCTACGAGCAGTACTTC
.	TRBV4-3	TRBJ1-4	.	CASSQDNGAGVDEKLFF	TGCGCCAGCAGCCAAGATAATGGGGCAGGGGTAGATGAAAAACTGTTTTTT
few	TRBV10-3	TRBJ2-5	TRBD1	CAISELWDRGVRETQYF	TGTGCCATCAGTGAATTATGGGACAGGGGAGTTAGAGAGACCCAGTACTTC
.	TRBV19	TRBJ2-4	TRBD2	CATSTSGGGSKNIQYF	TGTGCCACCTCGACTAGCGGGGGTGGGTCCAAAAACATTCAGTACTTC
.	TRBV19	TRBJ1-2	.	CASSIRGILGYTF	TGTGCCAGTAGTATTCGGGGGATTCTAGGCTACACCTTC
.	TRBV4-1	TRBJ2-4	TRBD1	CASSQGRQGENIQYF	TGCGCCAGCAGCCAAGGGAGACAGGGAGAAAACATTCAGTACTTC
.	TRBV4-3	TRBJ2-7	.	CASSPLLSYEQYF	TGCGCCAGCAGCCCCCTGTTGTCCTACGAGCAGTACTTC